Below, 15 T cell receptor beta chains from the same sample are listed, as sequenced in a study of cytomegalovirus exposure and HLA in healthy donors. PCR was performed using 60 Vbeta and 13 Jbeta primers. Clones were sequenced by immunoSEQ multiplex PCR, and TCRdb holds only the in-frame ones, with some missing. The table lists some 120,000 clones, roughly four fifths of them singletons. The specimen was PBMCs. These receptors originate from a male donor in good health and CMV-seropositive.

The chain recombines TRBV2 with TRBJ1-1; D is ambiguous. The length of the CDR3 is 13 residues. Germline assignment: CDR1 SNHLY and CDR2 FYNNEI. Between the trimmed V and J ends, which lost 2 bases and 6 bases, there was a span of 10 bases. CDR3 coding DNA: TGTGCCAGCAGTGAACTGTCTAGGCCTGAAGCTTTCTTT. This encodes CASSELSRPEAFF.

The V gene is TRBV4-3, the J gene TRBJ2-1, with D possibly being TRBD2 (6 bases). Germline lookup yields CDR1 LGHNA and CDR2 YSLEER. This CDR3 contains 16 residues. V was clipped by 0 bases and J by 8 bases, with 17 bases between them. CDR3 DNA sequence: TGCGCCAGCAGCCAAGAGCCTGGCGGGGATCGCGATGAGCAGTTCTTC. Translating gives CASSQEPGGDRDEQFF.

This rearrangement joins TRBV18 to TRBJ2-7; 9 bases align to TRBD1. Unmatched junction bases numbered 3, after V lost 2 bases and J lost 4 bases. Germline V CDR1 and CDR2: KGHSH, LQKENI. The length of the CDR3 is 14 residues. The CDR3 loop is CASSPTGQGYEQYF. As DNA, the CDR3 is TGTGCCAGCTCACCAACGGGACAGGGTTACGAGCAGTACTTC. The complete variable domain, with remaining parts taken from reference TRBV18 and TRBJ2-7, reads NAGVMQNPRHLVRRRGQEARLRCSPMKGHSHVYWYRQLPEEGLKFMVYLQKENIIDESGMPKERFSAEFPKEGPSILRIQQVVRGDSAAYFCASSPTGQGYEQYFGPGTRLTVT.

The chain uses TRBV9 and TRBJ2-2; 8 nucleotides agree with TRBD1. Per germline, CDR1 SGDLS and CDR2 YYNGEE. The CDR3 totals 14 residues. V was clipped by 5 bases and J by 7 bases; unmatched bases: 7. The CDR3: CASSSGTGLGELFF. CDR3 sequence (DNA): TGTGCCAGCAGTTCTGGGACAGGTCTCGGGGAGCTGTTTTTT.

V is TRBV7-2 and J is TRBJ1-2; possibly TRBD1 for D (5 bases). V shed 1 base and J shed 0 bases, with 18 bases lying between them. Germline CDR1 and CDR2: SGHTA and FQGNSA. There are 18 residues in the CDR3. CDR3 region: CASSLGVLGQGANYGYTF. The DNA of the CDR3 is TGTGCCAGCAGCTTAGGGGTCTTGGGGCAGGGCGCTAACTATGGCTACACCTTC.

This clone has more than one count but fewer than ten. The V and J genes are TRBV7-2 and TRBJ2-7, with a tentative D call TRBD1 (5 bases). The germline gives CDR1 SGHTA, CDR2 FQGNSA. Trimming took 1 base from V and 4 from J, leaving 8 bases between them. This CDR3 has 13 amino acids. CDR3 loop: CASSLGRVYEQYF. In DNA, the CDR3 is TGTGCCAGCAGCTTAGGCAGGGTGTACGAGCAGTACTTC.

As for this clone: Other DNA sequences in the sample encode the same CDR3. V is TRBV29-1 and J is TRBJ2-3; weak D call: TRBD1 (5 bases). CDR3 size: 14 residues. Germline V CDR1 and CDR2: SQVTM, ANQGSEA. V lost 1 base, J lost 4 bases, and 12 bases lay in between. The CDR3 bases are TGCAGCGTTGAAGGTCAGGGTTTTTCAGATACGCAGTATTTT. Amino acids: CSVEGQGFSDTQYF.

V and J are TRBV6-5 and TRBJ2-1, with 13 bases fitting TRBD2. Germline loops: CDR1 MNHEY, CDR2 SVGAGI. CDR3 size: 16 residues. With 0 bases clipped from V and 10 bases from J, the junction kept 6 bases outside the gene matches. The CDR3 is CASSYSRLAGGREQFF. The CDR3 DNA sequence: TGTGCCAGCAGTTACTCGAGACTAGCGGGAGGACGGGAGCAGTTCTTC.

The chain links TRBV4-3 to TRBJ1-1, with D possibly TRBD1 on 6 matching bases. The CDR3 sequence is 17 residues long. Trimming took 0 bases from V and 0 from J, leaving 14 bases between them. CDR1 and CDR2 from the germline V gene are LGHNA and YSLEER. The CDR3, as DNA: TGCGCCAGCAGCCAAGATCTAGGGGGTGGAATGAACACTGAAGCTTTCTTT. This translates into CASSQDLGGGMNTEAFF.

This chain joins TRBV21-1 and TRBJ1-2; the table's D call TRBD1 went unverified against the DNA. TRBV21-1 is designated a pseudogene. The CDR3 runs 15 residues. CDR3 DNA sequence: TGTGCCAGCAGCCCGCGGGCAGGGACAAGCTATGGCTACACCTTC. This codes for CASSPRAGTSYGYTF.

There are a few counts of this clone. V and J are TRBV7-2 and TRBJ2-3; a possible D gene is TRBD2 (5 bases). The germline V gene encodes CDR1 SGHTA and CDR2 FQGNSA. The V end lost 5 bases, the J end lost 5 bases, and 20 bases lay between the germline ends. The CDR3 has 16 residues. CDR3 sequence: CASSTSSSPGEDTQYF. CDR3 bases: TGTGCCAGCAGCACCTCCTCCTCTCCCGGGGAAGATACGCAGTATTTT.

CDR3 region: CASSPYSAYQPQHF. DNA of the CDR3: TGTGCCAGTAGTCCCTATAGTGCATACCAGCCCCAGCATTTT. J is TRBJ1-5 and V is TRBV19; D not certain. The V end lost 5 bases, the J end lost 7 bases, and 15 bases lay between the germline ends. Germline V gene data show CDR1 as LNHDA and CDR2 as SQIVND (reference sequence). The CDR3 covers 14 residues. Complete variable domain (other parts from reference TRBV19 and TRBJ1-5): DGGITQSPKYLFRKEGQNVTLSCEQNLNHDAMYWYRQDPGQGLRLIYYSQIVNDFQKGDIAEGYSVSREKKESFPLTVTSAQKNPTAFYLCASSPYSAYQPQHFGDGTRLSIL.

V gene TRBV14 combines with J gene TRBJ2-1; 7 positions agree with TRBD2. The CDR3 extends over 15 amino acids. Germline V gene sequence: CDR1 SGHDN, CDR2 FVKESK. V shed 2 bases and J 7 bases; nucleotides not matched to a gene: 8. In DNA form, the CDR3 reads TGTGCCAGCAGCCAAATTAGCGGGCCTGGGAATGAGCAGTTCTTC. It is translated as CASSQISGPGNEQFF.

This clone was observed a few times. This chain connects TRBV4-1 to TRBJ1-1; TRBD1 matches 8 bases. After removal of 1 base from V and 0 bases from J, the junction contained 10 bases not matched to a gene. From germline, CDR1 is MGHRA and CDR2 YSYEKL. The CDR3 sequence is 18 residues long. CDR3 loop: CASSQASGTGLVNTEAFF. CDR3 in DNA: TGCGCCAGCAGCCAAGCCTCCGGGACAGGTCTCGTGAACACTGAAGCTTTCTTT.

The chain has TRBV29-1 and TRBJ1-4, with TRBD1 matching 8 bases. Germline-derived CDR1 and CDR2 are SQVTM and ANQGSEA. The CDR3 has 13 amino acids. V was clipped by 3 bases and J by 7 bases; unmatched bases: 4. The CDR3 reads CSVETGEGEKLFF. CDR3 nucleotides: TGCAGCGTTGAGACAGGGGAGGGTGAAAAACTGTTTTTT.